A single sample is the source of the 22 T cell receptor beta chains below, sequenced in a study of shared clonotypes between healthy human individuals. Assay: immunoSEQ multiplex PCR; the TCRdb copy retains only in-frame clones and omits some. The sample shows some 2.1 million clones, 85% to 95% of them seen only once. The sequenced material came from naive CD4+ T cells sorted from blood. Described subset: CD45RA+ positively selected. The source is a man between 18 and 35 years old in good health.

The rearrangement links TRBV15 to TRBJ2-5; D not resolved. This CDR3 comprises 10 residues. Germline values: CDR1 LNHNV, CDR2 YYDKDF (reference sequence). V shed 8 bases and J shed 4 bases, with 5 bases lying between them. The CDR3 spells CATEGETQYF. DNA for the CDR3: TGTGCCACCGAAGGAGAGACCCAGTACTTC.

The V and J genes are TRBV9 and TRBJ2-2, with 7 bases lining up with TRBD2. V gave up 4 bases and J gave up 1 base; unmatched junction bases: 7. This CDR3 spans 16 amino acids. Germline loops: CDR1 SGDLS, CDR2 YYNGEE. CDR3 in DNA: TGTGCCAGCAGCCCTAGCTCTAGCGGGAACACCGGGGAGCTGTTTTTT. It codes for CASSPSSSGNTGELFF.

The chain uses TRBV19 and TRBJ2-1; the D gene could be TRBD1 or TRBD2 (5 bases each). The V gene lost 4 bases and the J gene lost 0 bases, with 10 bases spanning the gap. CDR3 length equals 15 residues. Per germline, CDR1 LNHDA and CDR2 SQIVND (reference sequence). The CDR3 DNA follows: TGTGCCAGTAGTAGGGGGTACTACTCCTACAATGAGCAGTTCTTC. This gives the protein CASSRGYYSYNEQFF. Complete variable domain (other parts from reference TRBV19 and TRBJ2-1): DGGITQSPKYLFRKEGQNVTLSCEQNLNHDAMYWYRQDPGQGLRLIYYSQIVNDFQKGDIAEGYSVSREKKESFPLTVTSAQKNPTAFYLCASSRGYYSYNEQFFGPGTRLTVL.

V and J are TRBV7-2 and TRBJ2-7; 7 positions agree with TRBD1. CDR1 SGHTA and CDR2 FQGNSA come from the germline V gene. The CDR3 has 16 amino acids. V lost 0 bases and J lost 1; bases outside the gene matches: 6. The DNA for the CDR3 is TGTGCCAGCAGCTTAGCCGGGACAGACCTTTCCTACGAGCAGTACTTC. Encoded protein: CASSLAGTDLSYEQYF.

CDR3 coding DNA: TGTGCCAGTAGTATAAACATTCAGGTCAATCAGCCCCAGCATTTT. It encodes CASSINIQVNQPQHF. This chain connects TRBV19 to TRBJ1-5; D is undetermined. The V gene lost 2 bases and the J gene lost 3 bases, with 11 bases spanning the gap. Germline-derived CDR1 and CDR2 are LNHDA and SQIVND (reference sequence). The CDR3 totals 15 residues. Full variable domain (missing parts from reference TRBV19 and TRBJ1-5): DGGITQSPKYLFRKEGQNVTLSCEQNLNHDAMYWYRQDPGQGLRLIYYSQIVNDFQKGDIAEGYSVSREKKESFPLTVTSAQKNPTAFYLCASSINIQVNQPQHFGDGTRLSIL.

This chain connects TRBV18 to TRBJ1-5; possible D gene TRBD1, 5 bases. Germline V gene lookup returns CDR1 KGHSH and CDR2 LQKENI. This CDR3 contains 16 residues. V lost 6 bases, J lost 7 bases, and 22 bases lay in between. Here the CDR3 reads CASSPTQGADIQPQHF. In nucleotides, the CDR3 is TGTGCCAGCTCCCCAACTCAGGGCGCCGATATACAGCCCCAGCATTTT.

This clone was seen a handful of times. This same CDR3 is encoded by further DNA sequences in the sample. The chain combines TRBV6-5 with TRBJ1-2; D might be TRBD1 (5 bases). The length of the CDR3 is 11 residues. CDR1 is MNHEY and CDR2 is SVGAGI in the germline V gene. Trimming took off 5 bases at V and 8 bases at J, with 9 bases between the two ends. CDR3 DNA: TGTGCCAGCAGTCAGGGTTACGGCTACACCTTC. Translated: CASSQGYGYTF.

CDR3 in DNA: TGTGCCACCTCTCGACCCGAAAGCAATCAGCCCCAGCATTTT. Translated: CATSRPESNQPQHF. This sequence joins TRBV10-3 and TRBJ1-5, with D hard to call. V shed 10 bases and J shed 1 base, with 14 bases lying between them. The CDR3 runs to 14 residues. Germline V gives CDR1 ENHRY, CDR2 SYGVKD.

CDR3 bases: TGTGCCAGGCCTCGAGGCAATCAGCCCCAGCATTTT. It translates to CARPRGNQPQHF. The chain joins TRBV28 to TRBJ1-5; no definite D call. The CDR3 is 12 residues long. The V gene's germline CDR1 is MDHEN and CDR2 SYDVKM. V was clipped by 9 bases and J by 2 bases, with 8 bases between them.

This chain connects TRBV27 to TRBJ1-4; maybe TRBD1 (5 bases). Trimming pared 4 bases from V and 3 bases from J, leaving 9 bases between. Germline CDR1 and CDR2: MNHEY and SMNVEV (reference sequence). The CDR3 spans 14 residues. The CDR3 reads CASSSAGSNEKLFF. The CDR3 bases are TGTGCCAGCAGTTCGGCAGGGTCTAATGAAAAACTGTTTTTT. The variable domain in full, with the rest retrieved from reference TRBV27 and TRBJ1-4, is EAQVTQNPRYLITVTGKKLTVTCSQNMNHEYMSWYRQDPGLGLRQIYYSMNVEVTDKGDVPEGYKVSRKEKRNFPLILESPSPNQTSLYFCASSSAGSNEKLFFGSGTQLSVL.

CDR3 region: CASSARGSSYNEQFF. For the CDR3, the DNA is TGTGCCAGCAGCGCGCGGGGGAGCTCCTACAATGAGCAGTTCTTC. The genes are TRBV13 and TRBJ2-1; 7 bases map to TRBD2. The CDR3 loop spans 15 amino acids. The J segment lost 0 bases and the V segment lost 5 bases, leaving 4 bases of the junction unmatched. Germline lookup yields CDR1 PRHDT and CDR2 FYEKMQ (reference sequence).

The rearrangement joins TRBV27 to TRBJ1-2; no firm D call. Germline CDR1 is MNHEY and CDR2 is SMNVEV (reference sequence). CDR3 length equals 14 residues. Trimming removed 2 bases from V and 5 bases from J, with 12 bases in between. CDR3 in amino acids: CASSLGRFDYGYTF. CDR3 nucleotides: TGTGCCAGCAGTTTAGGGCGATTTGATTATGGCTACACCTTC.

The rearrangement links TRBV28 to TRBJ2-1; 8 nucleotides match TRBD1. Looked up from germline, CDR1 is MDHEN and CDR2 is SYDVKM. V lost 2 bases to trimming and J lost 7 bases; unmatched junction nucleotides: 7. The CDR3 sequence is 15 residues long. CDR3 DNA sequence: TGTGCCAGCAGTTTAATACAGGGGGTAAGGAATGAGCAGTTCTTC. Protein sequence: CASSLIQGVRNEQFF. Looking up the rest from reference TRBV28 and TRBJ2-1 gives the full variable domain: DVKVTQSSRYLVKRTGEKVFLECVQDMDHENMFWYRQDPGLGLRLIYFSYDVKMKEKGDIPEGYSVSREKKERFSLILESASTNQTSMYLCASSLIQGVRNEQFFGPGTRLTVL.

This rearrangement joins TRBV27 to TRBJ1-4; 7 nucleotides match TRBD1. V shed 3 bases and J 7 bases; nucleotides not matched to a gene: 5. The CDR3 spans 14 residues. Germline values: CDR1 MNHEY, CDR2 SMNVEV (reference sequence). CDR3 loop: CASSFTGVGEKLFF. The CDR3 nucleotides read TGTGCCAGCAGTTTTACAGGGGTGGGTGAAAAACTGTTTTTT.

This clone was detected once. The CDR3, as DNA: TGCGCCAGCAGCCAAGAGCAACTAGCGGCGAACACCGGGGAGCTGTTTTTT. Encoded protein: CASSQEQLAANTGELFF. The rearrangement uses TRBV4-1 and TRBJ2-2; 8 bases fit TRBD2. Per the germline V gene, CDR1 is MGHRA and CDR2 is YSYEKL. This CDR3 has 17 amino acids. Trimming took 0 bases from V and 0 from J; bases not matched to a gene: 3.

The chain carries TRBV28 and TRBJ2-7; no clear D. Per the germline V gene, CDR1 is MDHEN and CDR2 is SYDVKM. The CDR3 has 14 residues. Trimming pared 6 bases from V and 2 bases from J, leaving 14 bases between. CDR3 loop: CASSPPTRTYEQYF. In nucleotides, the CDR3 is TGTGCCAGCAGCCCTCCGACCCGTACCTACGAGCAGTACTTC. The whole variable domain, filled in from reference TRBV28 and TRBJ2-7, reads DVKVTQSSRYLVKRTGEKVFLECVQDMDHENMFWYRQDPGLGLRLIYFSYDVKMKEKGDIPEGYSVSREKKERFSLILESASTNQTSMYLCASSPPTRTYEQYFGPGTRLTVT.

The chain uses TRBV30 and TRBJ1-2, with D maybe TRBD1 (5 bases). The CDR3 is made up of 14 amino acids. CDR1 and CDR2 (germline): GTSNPN, SVGIG (reference sequence). V gave up 5 bases and J gave up 3 bases, with 16 bases separating them. Here the CDR3 DNA reads TGTGCCTGGTCTACAGGTGCTGGCTACTATGGCTACACCTTC. This sequence encodes CAWSTGAGYYGYTF.

This clone was recorded once. The V gene is TRBV9, the J gene TRBJ2-1; TRBD2 might be the D (6 bases). CDR1 and CDR2 from the germline V gene are SGDLS and YYNGEE. Trimming removed 0 bases at V and 4 bases at J, with 11 bases between. The CDR3 is 15 residues long. The chain's CDR3 is CASSVAGVGYNEQFF. In DNA, the CDR3 is TGTGCCAGCAGCGTAGCGGGAGTGGGTTACAATGAGCAGTTCTTC.

The chain uses TRBV28 and TRBJ1-5, with TRBD1 matching over 9 bases. The germline V gene encodes CDR1 MDHEN and CDR2 SYDVKM. This CDR3 region has 15 residues. The V gene end was trimmed by 4 bases and the J gene end by 4 bases; junction bases not matched to a gene: 5. This chain's CDR3 is CASSSDRGTNQPQHF. The CDR3 DNA reads TGTGCCAGCAGTTCGGACAGGGGTACTAATCAGCCCCAGCATTTT.

As to this clone: The same CDR3 is also encoded by other DNA sequences in this sample. The rearrangement joins TRBV20-1 to TRBJ2-7; D gene ambiguous. Germline V gene sequence: CDR1 DFQATT, CDR2 SNEGSKA (reference sequence). Trimming cost V 1 base and J 4 bases, with 5 bases left between them. The CDR3 has 11 amino acids. The chain's CDR3 is CSARGRYEQYF. DNA of the CDR3: TGCAGTGCTAGAGGACGTTACGAGCAGTACTTC.

This chain connects TRBV13 to TRBJ2-7; D perhaps matches TRBD2 (7 bases). V dropped 5 bases and J dropped 8 bases, with 28 bases sitting between them. CDR1 and CDR2 (germline): PRHDT, FYEKMQ (reference sequence). The CDR3 totals 17 residues. The CDR3 nucleotides are TGTGCCAGCAGCCAGGGGAGTAGCGGGTCCACCCTCGGCAAGCAGTACTTC. This encodes CASSQGSSGSTLGKQYF.

This clone was seen just once. V usage is TRBV21-1 and J usage is TRBJ1-1; the DNA was not used to check the table's D call, TRBD1. TRBV21-1 represents a pseudogene. The CDR3 runs to 16 residues. The CDR3 loop is CASSMYCRGLNTEAFF. CDR3 DNA: TGTGCCAGCAGCATGTATTGCAGGGGGCTGAACACTGAAGCTTTCTTT.